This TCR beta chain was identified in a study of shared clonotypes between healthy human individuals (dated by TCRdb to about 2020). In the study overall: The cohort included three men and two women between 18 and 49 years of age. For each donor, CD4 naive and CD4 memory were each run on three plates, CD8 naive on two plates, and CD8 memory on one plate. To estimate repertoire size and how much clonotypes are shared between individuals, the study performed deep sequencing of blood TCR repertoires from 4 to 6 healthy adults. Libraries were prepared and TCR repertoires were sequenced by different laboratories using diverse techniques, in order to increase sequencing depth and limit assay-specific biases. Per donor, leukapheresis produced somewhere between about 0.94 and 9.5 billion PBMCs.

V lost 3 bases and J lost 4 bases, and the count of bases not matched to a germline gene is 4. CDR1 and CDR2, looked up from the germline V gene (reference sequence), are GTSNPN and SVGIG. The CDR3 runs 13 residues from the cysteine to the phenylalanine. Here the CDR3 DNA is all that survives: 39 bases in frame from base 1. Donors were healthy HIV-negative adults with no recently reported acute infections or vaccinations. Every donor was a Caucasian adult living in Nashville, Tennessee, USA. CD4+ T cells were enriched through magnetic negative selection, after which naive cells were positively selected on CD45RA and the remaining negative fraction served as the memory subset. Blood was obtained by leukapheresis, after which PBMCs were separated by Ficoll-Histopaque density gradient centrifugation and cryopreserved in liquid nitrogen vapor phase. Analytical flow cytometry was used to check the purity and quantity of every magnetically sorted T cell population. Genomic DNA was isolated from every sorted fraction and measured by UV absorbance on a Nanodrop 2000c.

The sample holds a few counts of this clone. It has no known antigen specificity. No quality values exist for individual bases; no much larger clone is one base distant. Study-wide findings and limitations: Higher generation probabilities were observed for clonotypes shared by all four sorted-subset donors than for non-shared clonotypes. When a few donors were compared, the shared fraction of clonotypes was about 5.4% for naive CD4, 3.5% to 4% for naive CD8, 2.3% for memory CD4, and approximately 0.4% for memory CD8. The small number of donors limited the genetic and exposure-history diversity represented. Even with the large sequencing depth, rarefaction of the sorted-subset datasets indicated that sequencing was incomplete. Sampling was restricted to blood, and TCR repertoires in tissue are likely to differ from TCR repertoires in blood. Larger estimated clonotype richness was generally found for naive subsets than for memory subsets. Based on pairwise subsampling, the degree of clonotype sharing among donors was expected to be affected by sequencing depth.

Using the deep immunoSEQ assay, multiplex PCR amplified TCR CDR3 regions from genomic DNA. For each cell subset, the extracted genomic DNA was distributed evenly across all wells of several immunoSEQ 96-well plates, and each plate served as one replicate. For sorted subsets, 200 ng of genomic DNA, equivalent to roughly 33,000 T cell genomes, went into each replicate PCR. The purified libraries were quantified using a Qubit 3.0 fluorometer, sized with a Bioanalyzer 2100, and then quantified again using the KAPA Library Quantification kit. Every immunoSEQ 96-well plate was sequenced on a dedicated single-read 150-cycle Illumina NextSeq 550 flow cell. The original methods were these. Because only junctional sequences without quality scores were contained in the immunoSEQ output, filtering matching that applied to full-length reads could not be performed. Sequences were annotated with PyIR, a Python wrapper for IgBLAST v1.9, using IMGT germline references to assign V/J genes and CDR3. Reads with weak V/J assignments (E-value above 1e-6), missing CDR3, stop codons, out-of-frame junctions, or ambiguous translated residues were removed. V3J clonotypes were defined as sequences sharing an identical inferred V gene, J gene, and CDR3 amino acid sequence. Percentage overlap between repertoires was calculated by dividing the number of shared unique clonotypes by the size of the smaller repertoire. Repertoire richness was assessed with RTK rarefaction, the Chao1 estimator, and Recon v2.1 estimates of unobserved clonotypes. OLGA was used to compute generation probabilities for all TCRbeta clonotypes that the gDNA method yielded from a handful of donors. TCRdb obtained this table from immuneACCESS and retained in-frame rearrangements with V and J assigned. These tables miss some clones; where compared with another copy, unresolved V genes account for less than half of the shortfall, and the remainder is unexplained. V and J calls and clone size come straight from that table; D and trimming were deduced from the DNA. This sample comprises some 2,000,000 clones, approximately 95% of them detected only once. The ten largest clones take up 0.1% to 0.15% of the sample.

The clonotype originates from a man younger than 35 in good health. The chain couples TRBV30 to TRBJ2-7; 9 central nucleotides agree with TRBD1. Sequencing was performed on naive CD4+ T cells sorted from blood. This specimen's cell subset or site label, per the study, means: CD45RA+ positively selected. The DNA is TGTGCCTGGAGCCCCGGGACAGGGTACGAGCAGTACTTC. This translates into CAWSPGTGYEQYF.